The source of this T cell receptor (beta chain) is a study of T cell repertoires in cytomegalovirus infection. Study in general: Recently identified HLA-C-restricted CMV epitopes and well-studied HLA-B-restricted CMV epitopes were used by the study. Public signatures in TCR beta pointed to CMV infection and matching HLA type.

This clonotype turned up a few times. Its antigen is not known. MiXCR was run by TCRdb on the reads, yielding one entry per CDR3 protein. The data show about 920,000 distinct CDR3 sequences, approximately 31% seen once. Study-wide results and caveats: The ex vivo response showed dominance by HLA-C-restricted CMV-specific TCR beta clonotypes. Carriage of CMV together with the relevant HLA was identifiable through cumulative public TCR beta family frequency.

V lost 10 bases, J lost 3 bases, and 16 bases lay in between. This CDR3 is 13 amino acids long. Germline-derived CDR1 and CDR2 are ENHRY and SYGVKD. The receptor was derived from a human donor in good health (CMV status not recorded). Some clones in this sample may be carry-over from other donors' samples. The V gene is TRBV10-3, the J gene TRBJ2-7, with TRBD1 as a possible D gene (6 bases). The specimen was cultured CD8+ T cells from PBMCs, collected from culture after CMV antigen stimulation. CDR3 in DNA: TGTGCCACAGAGGGGGAGCCTCTCTACGAGCAGTACTTC. The encoded protein is CATEGEPLYEQYF.